Each of the 11 T cell receptor beta chains below was sequenced from the same sample in a study of blood T cell repertoires in COVID-19. Using immunoSEQ multiplex PCR, the repertoire was profiled, and TCRdb retains in-frame clones only, with some absent. The repertoire has roughly 350,000 clones, around 87% of them found once; the top ten carry more than 9%. The specimen sequenced was peripheral blood. Receptors originate from a woman in her 30s with COVID-19, enrolled during active disease.

V usage is TRBV10-2 and J usage is TRBJ2-5, with 11 bases that match TRBD1. The V and J ends lost 6 bases and 2 bases, in that order; junction bases with no gene match: 2. The germline gives CDR1 WSHSY, CDR2 SAAADI. This CDR3 contains 14 residues. Here the CDR3 DNA reads TGCGCCAGCAGGGGGACAGGGGGGCAAGAGACCCAGTACTTC. Translated, it gives CASRGTGGQETQYF.

In the case of this clone: Other nucleotide sequences in the sample specify the same CDR3. This chain connects TRBV5-1 to TRBJ2-1; tentatively, D is TRBD2 (5 bases). CDR3 size: 13 residues. CDR1 is SGHRS and CDR2 is YFSETQ in the germline V gene. V lost 4 bases to trimming and J lost 3 bases, with 8 bases between them. For the CDR3, the DNA is TGCGCCAGCAGCGGACGGGGCTACAATGAGCAGTTCTTC. Its translation is CASSGRGYNEQFF.

The genes are TRBV2 and TRBJ1-4; 9 bases align to TRBD1. Trimming at V came to 6 bases and at J to 8 bases, leaving 7 bases not matched to a gene. There are 14 residues in the CDR3. In germline, CDR1 is SNHLY, CDR2 FYNNEI. The CDR3 coding sequence is TGTGCCAGCAGAGCCGGGACAGGGTGGGAAAAACTGTTTTTT. It yields the protein CASRAGTGWEKLFF.

This clone was detected only a few times. The J gene is TRBJ2-4, the V gene TRBV4-1; 9 nucleotides agree with TRBD1. V trimming: 4 bases; J trimming: 1 base; junction bases outside the gene matches: 5. Germline V gives CDR1 MGHRA, CDR2 YSYEKL. This CDR3 has 16 residues. The CDR3 bases are TGCGCCAGCAGCCGGATCGGACAGGGGGCCAAAAACATTCAGTACTTC. Protein: CASSRIGQGAKNIQYF.

This clone occurred many times. The J gene is TRBJ1-5, the V gene TRBV24-1; 11 bases agree with TRBD1. Per the germline V gene, CDR1 is KGHDR and CDR2 is SFDVKD. The CDR3 extends over 15 amino acids. Trimming took 4 bases from V and 6 from J; bases not matched to a gene: 4. The CDR3 coding sequence is TGTGCCACCAGTGACGGACAGGGGGCAGGTCAGCCCCAGCATTTT. This encodes CATSDGQGAGQPQHF.

The chain recombines TRBV19 with TRBJ2-1, with TRBD1 as a possible D gene (5 bases). The CDR3 extends over 15 amino acids. V lost 9 bases to trimming and J lost 3 bases, with 18 bases between them. Germline V CDR1 and CDR2: LNHDA, SQIVND (reference sequence). In DNA form, the CDR3 reads TGTGCCAGCGGGCAGGGTTCTATTTTCTACAATGAGCAGTTCTTC. As protein: CASGQGSIFYNEQFF.

V gene TRBV5-1 combines with J gene TRBJ2-3; weak D call: TRBD2 (8 bases). CDR3 length: 15 amino acids. Germline V CDR1 and CDR2: SGHRS, YFSETQ. The ends were cut back, 4 bases at V and 3 bases at J, with 15 bases in the middle. CDR3 region: CASSPGRGRTDTQYF. CDR3 coding DNA: TGCGCCAGCAGCCCCGGGAGGGGGCGTACAGATACGCAGTATTTT.

The DNA of the CDR3 is TGTGCCAGCAGCTTAGGAGCGGCGTACACCGGGGAGCTGTTTTTT. This translates into CASSLGAAYTGELFF. J is TRBJ2-2 and V is TRBV7-9; tentatively, D is TRBD2 (5 bases). V dropped 1 base and J dropped 3 bases, with 9 bases sitting between them. This CDR3 contains 15 residues. Germline V gene data show CDR1 as SEHNR and CDR2 as FQNEAQ (reference sequence).

The chain couples TRBV21-1 to TRBJ2-7; TRBD2 was called by the table and not checked on the DNA. TRBV21-1 is a documented pseudogene. This CDR3 is built from 20 residues. DNA of the CDR3: TGTGCCAGCAGCAAAGGAAAGCAGGGGAATAGCGGGGGACCATGGTACGAGCAGTACTTC. Protein sequence: CASSKGKQGNSGGPWYEQYF.

This sequence joins TRBV4-2 and TRBJ2-3; 9 bases match TRBD1. The CDR3 is 17 residues long. Germline V lookup: CDR1 LGHNA, CDR2 YNFKEQ. V lost 0 bases, J lost 5 bases, and 9 bases stayed unmatched. CDR3 residues: CASSQDGTGSIIDTQYF. The CDR3 DNA sequence: TGTGCCAGCAGCCAAGATGGGACAGGGAGTATCATAGATACGCAGTATTTT.

The genes are TRBV5-1 and TRBJ1-4; TRBD1 agrees at 8 bases. The V gene end was trimmed by 4 bases and the J gene end by 0 bases; junction bases not matched to a gene: 17. Germline-derived CDR1 and CDR2 are SGHRS and YFSETQ. The CDR3 sequence is 20 residues long. CDR3: CASSLRRTAGGGATNEKLFF. DNA for the CDR3: TGCGCCAGCAGCCTCCGAAGGACTGCAGGGGGCGGAGCAACTAATGAAAAACTGTTTTTT. Combining the CDR3 with reference TRBV5-1 and TRBJ1-4 gives the whole variable domain KAGVTQTPRYLIKTRGQQVTLSCSPISGHRSVSWYQQTPGQGLQFLFEYFSETQRNKGNFPGRFSGRQFSNSRSEMNVSTLELGDSALYLCASSLRRTAGGGATNEKLFFGSGTQLSVL.